The next 27 T cell receptor beta chains were all read from a single sample in a study of technical replicates of blood from a handful of donors. The assay was immunoSEQ multiplex PCR, and TCRdb's table has in-frame clones only and misses some. Here the sample spans about 93,000 clones, 95% being singletons. Sequencing input: T cells isolated from PBMCs. These receptors all come from a human donor in good health.

In its sample, this clone was seen once. The rearrangement joins TRBV28 to TRBJ2-1, with 13 bases aligning to TRBD2. CDR1 MDHEN and CDR2 SYDVKM come from the germline V gene. The trim removed 3 bases at V and 6 bases at J, leaving 5 bases unmatched. The length of the CDR3 is 16 residues. The CDR3 here is CASSFTWTSGSNEQFF. CDR3 in DNA: TGTGCCAGCAGTTTTACCTGGACTAGCGGGAGCAATGAGCAGTTCTTC.

The rearrangement uses TRBV5-1 and TRBJ2-3; D unresolved. V was cut by 4 bases and J by 1 base, with 7 bases left in between. CDR1 is SGHRS and CDR2 is YFSETQ in the germline V gene. The CDR3 runs 13 residues. In DNA, the CDR3 is TGCGCCAGCAGCGTCCAGGGCACAGATACGCAGTATTTT. As protein: CASSVQGTDTQYF.

The chain employs TRBV5-1 and TRBJ2-4, with D maybe TRBD2 (6 bases). CDR1 and CDR2 (germline): SGHRS, YFSETQ. CDR3 length: 14 amino acids. Trimming took 0 bases from V and 7 from J, leaving 11 bases between them. DNA for the CDR3: TGCGCCAGCAGCTTGGGGAGGGTCGGGAACATTCAGTACTTC. It codes for CASSLGRVGNIQYF.

The V call is TRBV4-1, the J call TRBJ1-1; 12 bases align to TRBD1. The V segment lost 5 bases and the J segment 5 bases; nucleotides outside the gene matches: 15. The V gene's germline CDR1 is MGHRA and CDR2 YSYEKL. The CDR3 covers 18 residues. This CDR3 is CASSWALGQGASGTEAFF. CDR3 DNA: TGCGCCAGCAGCTGGGCCCTGGGACAGGGGGCTTCGGGGACTGAAGCTTTCTTT.

The CDR3 DNA sequence: TGTGCCAGCAGCTACGACTTAAATGGCTACACCTTC. This translates into CASSYDLNGYTF. The chain links TRBV6-5 to TRBJ1-2, with D uncertain. CDR1 and CDR2 (germline): MNHEY, SVGAGI. Deletions cut 6 bases from V and 6 bases from J, with 11 bases between. CDR3 length: 12 amino acids.

The V call is TRBV5-6, the J call TRBJ2-5; a weak D match, TRBD1 (5 bases). V dropped 0 bases and J dropped 1 base, with 10 bases sitting between them. There are 15 residues in the CDR3. CDR1 is SGHDT, CDR2 YYEEEE, per germline. CDR3 DNA sequence: TGTGCCAGCAGCTTGGGTGGCAGGGCCCAAGAGACCCAGTACTTC. Protein sequence: CASSLGGRAQETQYF. Full variable domain (outside the CDR3, taken from reference TRBV5-6 and TRBJ2-5): DAGVTQSPTHLIKTRGQQVTLRCSPKSGHDTVSWYQQALGQGPQFIFQYYEEEERQRGNFPDRFSGHQFPNYSSELNVNALLLGDSALYLCASSLGGRAQETQYFGPGTRLLVL.

The V gene is TRBV6-5, the J gene TRBJ2-7; unclear D gene. The CDR3 has 13 amino acids. Germline loops: CDR1 MNHEY, CDR2 SVGAGI. Trimming pared 0 bases from V and 6 bases from J, leaving 9 bases between. The CDR3 DNA sequence: TGTGCCAGCAGTTACTCGACTCAAGTCGAGCAGTACTTC. Translating it yields CASSYSTQVEQYF.

This clone appeared once. The chain combines TRBV27 with TRBJ1-5; the D is unclear. V was shortened by 3 bases and J by 4 bases, with 10 bases between the two germline ends. The CDR3 has 14 amino acids. Looked up from germline, CDR1 is MNHEY and CDR2 is SMNVEV (reference sequence). CDR3 sequence reads: CASSFEGVNQPQHF. In DNA form, the CDR3 reads TGTGCCAGCAGTTTTGAAGGAGTTAATCAGCCCCAGCATTTT.

V gene TRBV5-1 combines with J gene TRBJ1-6; 7 bases match TRBD1. The ends lost 3 bases at V and 8 bases at J; junction bases unmatched: 8. Germline CDR1 SGHRS, CDR2 YFSETQ. The CDR3 is 15 residues long. Written as DNA, the CDR3 is TGCGCCAGCAGCTCAACCGGGACAGCCGATTCACCCCTCCACTTT. Translating it yields CASSSTGTADSPLHF.

The chain employs TRBV19 and TRBJ2-3, with 7 bases fitting TRBD2. The germline V gene has CDR1 LNHDA and CDR2 SQIVND (reference sequence). This CDR3 has 16 amino acids. V shed 5 bases and J 1 base; nucleotides not matched to a gene: 9. The CDR3 loop is CASSSSRGGGTDTQYF. The CDR3, as DNA: TGTGCCAGTAGTTCATCCCGCGGGGGAGGCACAGATACGCAGTATTTT. Combining the CDR3 with reference TRBV19 and TRBJ2-3 gives the whole variable domain DGGITQSPKYLFRKEGQNVTLSCEQNLNHDAMYWYRQDPGQGLRLIYYSQIVNDFQKGDIAEGYSVSREKKESFPLTVTSAQKNPTAFYLCASSSSRGGGTDTQYFGPGTRLTVL.

This sequence joins TRBV9 and TRBJ2-7; a possible D gene is TRBD1 (5 bases). V was trimmed by 0 bases and J by 2 bases, leaving 15 bases between them. Germline V CDR1 and CDR2: SGDLS, YYNGEE. The CDR3 runs 16 residues. The CDR3: CASSVGPAGMTYEQYF. The CDR3 nucleotides are TGTGCCAGCAGCGTAGGTCCGGCAGGGATGACCTACGAGCAGTACTTC.

The chain employs TRBV10-3 and TRBJ2-3; 8 positions match TRBD2. With V trimmed by 2 bases and J by 2 bases, 9 bases remained unmatched. Germline V CDR1 and CDR2: ENHRY, SYGVKD. This CDR3 comprises 17 residues. The CDR3 DNA reads as TGTGCCATCAGTGAGGGCGGGGGGTCCCCCCTCACAGATACGCAGTATTTT. Encoded protein: CAISEGGGSPLTDTQYF.

This chain joins TRBV18 and TRBJ2-7; the match to TRBD2 covers 10 bases. The length of the CDR3 is 15 residues. Germline CDR1 KGHSH, CDR2 LQKENI. J was trimmed by 2 bases and V by 3 bases; bases with no gene match: 4. The CDR3 here is CASSPTSGATYEQYF. CDR3 DNA: TGTGCCAGCTCACCCACTAGCGGGGCGACCTACGAGCAGTACTTC.

V and J are TRBV27 and TRBJ2-7; possible D gene TRBD2, 6 bases. CDR1 and CDR2 from the germline V gene are MNHEY and SMNVEV (reference sequence). CDR3 length: 13 residues. Trimming cost V 5 bases and J 5 bases, with 13 bases left between them. In DNA, the CDR3 is TGTGCCAGCAGTCCCCGGGGACTCAACGAGCAGTACTTC. This encodes CASSPRGLNEQYF.

The gene calls are TRBV7-9 and TRBJ1-2; TRBD1 aligns across 8 bases. J was trimmed by 5 bases and V by 1 base; bases with no gene match: 15. The germline gives CDR1 SEHNR, CDR2 FQNEAQ (reference sequence). The CDR3 has 18 amino acids. CDR3 in amino acids: CASSLDRRKDRESYGYTF. In nucleotides, the CDR3 is TGTGCCAGCAGCTTAGATCGACGGAAGGACAGGGAATCGTATGGCTACACCTTC.

CDR3: CASTETGSTQYF. The CDR3 DNA follows: TGTGCCAGCACGGAGACAGGGTCTACGCAGTATTTT. The chain uses TRBV6-1 and TRBJ2-3; TRBD1 matches at 7 bases. The CDR3 runs 12 residues. With V trimmed by 7 bases and J by 8 bases, 6 bases remained unmatched. Germline V gene lookup returns CDR1 MNHNS and CDR2 SASEGT.

The chain uses TRBV5-1 and TRBJ2-1; TRBD2 matches 13 bases. CDR3 length equals 14 residues. V lost 0 bases and J lost 15; bases outside the gene matches: 6. CDR1 and CDR2 (germline): SGHRS, YFSETQ. This CDR3 reads CASSLELAGGPGFF. In DNA, the CDR3 is TGCGCCAGCAGCTTGGAACTAGCGGGAGGGCCGGGGTTCTTC.

The gene calls are TRBV25-1 and TRBJ1-2, with D possibly matching TRBD1 (5 bases). Germline V gives CDR1 MGHDK, CDR2 SYGVNS. V was clipped by 0 bases and J by 0 bases, with 17 bases between them. CDR3 size: 18 residues. The CDR3 sequence is CASSEYRQQNKANYGYTF. CDR3 in DNA: TGTGCCAGCAGTGAATATCGACAGCAAAACAAAGCTAACTATGGCTACACCTTC.

J is TRBJ2-7 and V is TRBV2; the match to TRBD1 covers 11 bases. The trim removed 7 bases at V and 3 bases at J, leaving 8 bases unmatched. The germline gives CDR1 SNHLY, CDR2 FYNNEI. The CDR3 contains 15 residues. CDR3 in amino acids: CASTAGQGADYEQYF. The CDR3 DNA reads as TGTGCCAGCACAGCCGGACAGGGGGCCGACTACGAGCAGTACTTC.

This chain links TRBV7-9 with TRBJ2-5; 7 nucleotides line up with TRBD1. V shed 5 bases and J 1 base; nucleotides not matched to a gene: 7. CDR3 length: 15 amino acids. Germline V gene data show CDR1 as SEHNR and CDR2 as FQNEAQ (reference sequence). This CDR3 is CASSVLGGPQETQYF. For the CDR3, the DNA is TGTGCCAGCAGCGTATTAGGGGGCCCCCAAGAGACCCAGTACTTC. The entire variable domain, with the rest obtained from reference TRBV7-9 and TRBJ2-5, is as follows: DTGVSQNPRHKITKRGQNVTFRCDPISEHNRLYWYRQTLGQGPEFLTYFQNEAQLEKSRLLSDRFSAERPKGSFSTLEIQRTEQGDSAMYLCASSVLGGPQETQYFGPGTRLLVL.

V and J are TRBV9 and TRBJ2-1; 8 bases map to TRBD2. The CDR3 sequence is 16 residues long. The trim removed 0 bases at V and 15 bases at J, leaving 17 bases unmatched. Germline loops: CDR1 SGDLS, CDR2 YYNGEE. CDR3 nucleotides: TGTGCCAGCAGCGTAGGGAGTATCGGGACTAGGAATTTGCCGTTCTTC. Amino acid sequence: CASSVGSIGTRNLPFF.

This chain joins TRBV4-1 and TRBJ1-5, with D perhaps matching TRBD1 (5 bases). The CDR3 is made up of 16 amino acids. Germline CDR1 MGHRA, CDR2 YSYEKL. V lost 4 bases, J lost 2 bases, and 15 bases lay in between. The CDR3 DNA sequence: TGCGCCAGCAGCCCCCTCGGGGGGGTGGGCAATCAGCCCCAGCATTTT. It is translated as CASSPLGGVGNQPQHF.

This rearrangement joins TRBV19 to TRBJ1-1, with 7 bases lining up with TRBD1. There are 14 residues in the CDR3. V shed 6 bases and J 0 bases; nucleotides not matched to a gene: 4. Germline V gene sequence: CDR1 LNHDA, CDR2 SQIVND (reference sequence). CDR3 loop: CASRRTGMNTEAFF. The CDR3 bases are TGTGCCAGTAGAAGGACAGGAATGAACACTGAAGCTTTCTTT.

This clone appeared a few times. The chain recombines TRBV5-6 with TRBJ1-1, with unresolved D. CDR3 length: 14 amino acids. V lost 3 bases, J lost 9 bases, and 18 bases lay in between. Looked up from germline, CDR1 is SGHDT and CDR2 is YYEEEE. The CDR3 coding sequence is TGTGCCAGCAGCTCTCCTTCTGAGGAAGGCAAAGCTTTCTTT. Translating gives CASSSPSEEGKAFF.

This chain connects TRBV11-3 to TRBJ1-6; D perhaps matches TRBD1 (5 bases). This CDR3 spans 16 amino acids. V was clipped by 6 bases and J by 5 bases, with 17 bases between them. Germline CDR1 is SGHNT and CDR2 is YENEEA. CDR3 DNA: TGTGCCAGCAGTGGATGGGCAGGGAGGGATAATTCACCCCTCCACTTT. Translation: CASSGWAGRDNSPLHF.

The J gene is TRBJ2-4, the V gene TRBV6-6; TRBD1 is a possible D gene (6 bases). V lost 9 bases, J lost 6 bases, and 15 bases lay in between. CDR1 is MNHNY and CDR2 is SVGAGI in the germline V gene (reference sequence). This CDR3 is built from 13 residues. The CDR3 spells CASLGHAVNIQYF. In DNA, the CDR3 is TGTGCCAGTTTGGGACACGCGGTAAACATTCAGTACTTC.

This clone appeared a single time. V is TRBV14 and J is TRBJ2-3; weak D call: TRBD1 (6 bases). Germline V gives CDR1 SGHDN, CDR2 FVKESK. The V end was cut by 5 bases, the J end by 6 bases, with 12 bases between. This CDR3 is built from 13 residues. The CDR3 reads CASSKTGTDTQYF. As DNA, the CDR3 is TGTGCCAGCAGCAAAACAGGGACGGATACGCAGTATTTT.